This passage covers 30 T cell receptor beta chains from one sample sequenced in a study of T cell repertoires in cytomegalovirus infection. These receptors' targets are unknown. In TCRdb, the reads were re-called with MiXCR into one record per CDR3 protein. The sample records about 310,000 distinct CDR3 sequences, roughly 25% being singletons. Sequences were derived from cultured PBMCs, sampled from culture after CMV antigen stimulation. The receptors were gathered from a human donor in good health (CMV status not recorded). Some clones in this sample may be carry-over from other donors' samples.

This clonotype was picked up a small number of times. V gene TRBV7-2 combines with J gene TRBJ2-5, with D possibly matching TRBD2 (5 bases). Germline CDR1 is SGHTA and CDR2 is FQGNSA. The CDR3 is made up of 15 amino acids. The germline V and J ends were trimmed by 1 base and 2 bases, with 11 bases remaining between them. For the CDR3, the DNA is TGTGCCAGCAGCTTAGGCGGGCTGTGGCAAGAGACCCAGTACTTC. Translating gives CASSLGGLWQETQYF.

The chain links TRBV20-1 to TRBJ1-2; D unclear. The V gene's germline CDR1 is DFQATT and CDR2 SNEGSKA (reference sequence). V was trimmed by 6 bases and J by 0 bases, leaving 11 bases between them. The CDR3 length is 13 residues. The CDR3: CSARPGANYGYTF. The CDR3 nucleotides are TGCAGTGCCCGGCCCGGGGCTAACTATGGCTACACCTTC.

The V call is TRBV24-1, the J call TRBJ1-5; no firm D call. Per the germline V gene, CDR1 is KGHDR and CDR2 is SFDVKD. V lost 2 bases and J 7 bases, leaving 5 bases between the germline ends. The CDR3 contains 12 residues. The CDR3 protein is CATSDSGQPQHF. In DNA form, the CDR3 reads TGTGCCACCAGTGATTCTGGACAGCCCCAGCATTTT.

This clonotype occurred many times. The gene calls are TRBV7-2 and TRBJ2-5; D unclear. The CDR3 is 14 amino acids. Between the trimmed V and J ends, which lost 1 base and 2 bases, there was a span of 8 bases. Germline V gene data show CDR1 as SGHTA and CDR2 as FQGNSA. CDR3 region: CASSLDPVQETQYF. The CDR3 nucleotides are TGTGCCAGCAGCTTAGACCCCGTTCAAGAGACCCAGTACTTC.

The chain employs TRBV20-1 and TRBJ2-3, with a weak D call TRBD1 (5 bases). Germline CDR1 DFQATT, CDR2 SNEGSKA (reference sequence). V lost 3 bases and J lost 0, with 13 bases in between. The CDR3 sequence is 15 residues long. CDR3 sequence (DNA): TGCAGTGCTAGTAGGTGGACATCTAGCACAGATACGCAGTATTTT. Translated, it gives CSASRWTSSTDTQYF.

V gene TRBV7-3 combines with J gene TRBJ2-7; 9 bases fit TRBD2. Germline V gene data show CDR1 as SGHTA and CDR2 as FQGTGA. Trimming at V came to 3 bases and at J to 4 bases, leaving 7 bases not matched to a gene. CDR3 length: 15 residues. The CDR3 DNA reads TGTGCCAGCAGCTTCCAAGCGGGAGGATCTTACGAGCAGTACTTC. Amino acid sequence: CASSFQAGGSYEQYF.

This clonotype was counted a few times. The CDR3 DNA reads as TGTGCCAGCAGCCCAAGCCAGACCTCGGGCTCCTACGAGCAGTACGTC. Protein sequence: CASSPSQTSGSYEQYV. The chain has TRBV2 and TRBJ2-7; no clear D gene. Germline CDR1 and CDR2: SNHLY and FYNNEI. The V end lost 6 bases, the J end lost 0 bases, and 18 bases lay between the germline ends. The CDR3 is 16 residues long.

This clonotype was counted between two and nine times. The V and J genes are TRBV5-4 and TRBJ1-4, with a tentative D call TRBD1 (5 bases). This CDR3 spans 14 amino acids. The germline V gene encodes CDR1 SGHNT and CDR2 YYREEE (reference sequence). With 7 bases removed from V and 3 bases from J, the gap between germline ends came to 13 bases. The CDR3 region has the DNA TGTGCCAGCGGGCAGGGAGCGGCTAATGAAAAACTGTTTTTT. Protein: CASGQGAANEKLFF.

This clonotype has ten or more counts. The gene calls are TRBV7-2 and TRBJ1-5; TRBD1 is a possible D gene (6 bases). Per the germline V gene, CDR1 is SGHTA and CDR2 is FQGNSA. The CDR3 spans 15 residues. Trimming stripped 4 bases from V and 4 bases from J, with 14 bases between. The CDR3 here is CASSYTGWGNQPQHF. CDR3 DNA sequence: TGTGCCAGCAGCTATACAGGGTGGGGGAATCAGCCCCAGCATTTT.

In this sample, this clonotype turned up many times. V is TRBV7-2 and J is TRBJ2-7, with 12 bases lining up with TRBD2. This CDR3 is 18 amino acids long. With V trimmed by 1 base and J by 1 base, 8 bases remained unmatched. The germline gives CDR1 SGHTA, CDR2 FQGNSA. The CDR3: CASSLEASGRAISYEQYF. The DNA of the CDR3 is TGTGCCAGCAGCTTAGAAGCTAGCGGGAGGGCGATTTCCTACGAGCAGTACTTC.

At least ten counts were recorded for this clonotype. The rearrangement uses TRBV7-2 and TRBJ1-2, with 9 bases lining up with TRBD1. The CDR3 sequence is 15 residues long. The germline V gene has CDR1 SGHTA and CDR2 FQGNSA. The V segment lost 3 bases and the J segment 7 bases; nucleotides outside the gene matches: 9. The CDR3: CASSFTGQGRSGYTF. CDR3 nucleotide sequence: TGTGCCAGCAGCTTTACGGGACAGGGAAGATCTGGCTACACCTTC.

This clonotype was observed many times. CDR3 in amino acids: CASSLDSSGIRTDTQYF. In nucleotides, the CDR3 is TGTGCCAGCAGCTTAGATTCATCGGGAATCCGCACAGATACGCAGTATTTT. V and J are TRBV7-2 and TRBJ2-3; tentatively, D is TRBD2 (5 bases). CDR3 size: 17 residues. V was trimmed by 1 base and J by 1 base, leaving 15 bases between them. Germline assignment: CDR1 SGHTA and CDR2 FQGNSA.

The chain links TRBV5-1 to TRBJ1-1, with a weak D call TRBD1 (5 bases). Germline lookup yields CDR1 SGHRS and CDR2 YFSETQ. The V end lost 0 bases, the J end lost 0 bases, and 15 bases lay between the germline ends. The CDR3 sequence is 17 residues long. The CDR3 protein is CASSLGGGLRLNTEAFF. DNA for the CDR3: TGCGCCAGCAGCTTGGGGGGCGGGTTACGACTGAACACTGAAGCTTTCTTT. Looking up the rest from reference TRBV5-1 and TRBJ1-1 gives the full variable domain: KAGVTQTPRYLIKTRGQQVTLSCSPISGHRSVSWYQQTPGQGLQFLFEYFSETQRNKGNFPGRFSGRQFSNSRSEMNVSTLELGDSALYLCASSLGGGLRLNTEAFFGQGTRLTVV.

In its sample, this clonotype was seen a few times. This chain connects TRBV29-1 to TRBJ2-5; no clear D. V lost 1 base to trimming and J lost 3 bases, with 15 bases between them. The CDR3 is 15 amino acids. Germline values: CDR1 SQVTM, CDR2 ANQGSEA. The CDR3 protein is CSVEVWWPTKETQYF. Here the CDR3 DNA reads TGCAGCGTTGAAGTTTGGTGGCCAACTAAAGAGACCCAGTACTTC.

About this clonotype itself: Germline and junction disagree at one end, which may indicate a read error. The V call is TRBV4-1, the J call TRBJ1-2, with D perhaps TRBD1 (5 bases). The CDR3 runs to 16 residues. Germline V gene data show CDR1 as MGHRA and CDR2 as YSYEKL. Written as DNA, the CDR3 is TGCGCCGGCAGCCAAGAGGGGAGCACCCTCAACTATGGCTACACCTTC. Protein sequence: CAGSQEGSTLNYGYTF.

Comments on this clonotype: The junction departs from germline at one end; a sequencing error may be responsible. This chain connects TRBV4-1 to TRBJ2-1; 8 bases match TRBD2. CDR1 is MGHRA, CDR2 YSYEKL, per germline. The CDR3 runs 14 residues. The CDR3 protein is CASSPGGAVDEQFF. DNA of the CDR3: TGTGCCAGCAGCCCGGGGGGGGCCGTCGATGAGCAGTTCTTC.

This sequence joins TRBV7-2 and TRBJ2-5; D remains unclear. Germline V lookup: CDR1 SGHTA, CDR2 FQGNSA. This CDR3 is built from 13 residues. V lost 7 bases to trimming and J lost 5 bases, with 14 bases between them. For the CDR3, the DNA is TGTGCCAGCACCCCCGGTCAAAGGGAGACCCAGTACTTC. This translates into CASTPGQRETQYF. Supplemented by reference TRBV7-2 and TRBJ2-5, the full variable domain reads GAGVSQSPSNKVTEKGKDVELRCDPISGHTALYWYRQSLGQGLEFLIYFQGNSAPDKSGLPSDRFSAERTGGSVSTLTIQRTQQEDSAVYLCASTPGQRETQYFGPGTRLLVL.

This clonotype showed up many times. J is TRBJ2-1 and V is TRBV7-6; D is possibly TRBD2 (6 bases). The CDR3 runs 23 residues. Germline lookup yields CDR1 SGHVS and CDR2 FNYEAQ. Trimming pared 0 bases from V and 0 bases from J, leaving 30 bases between. The CDR3 DNA reads TGTGCCAGCAGCTTAGCGTTTGTCAGGTTGGCGGGACCAGACCTCTTCTCCTACAATGAGCAGTTCTTC. This translates into CASSLAFVRLAGPDLFSYNEQFF.

There are a few counts of this clonotype. This chain joins TRBV24-1 and TRBJ2-1; TRBD2 might be the D (5 bases). The germline CDR1 and CDR2 sequences are KGHDR and SFDVKD. The CDR3 spans 14 residues. V gave up 5 bases and J gave up 1 base, with 8 bases separating them. CDR3: CATSGSASYNEQFF. The CDR3 DNA follows: TGTGCCACCAGTGGTAGCGCGTCCTACAATGAGCAGTTCTTC.

This clonotype appeared a few times. V usage is TRBV5-1 and J usage is TRBJ1-6; 10 bases agree with TRBD1. Looked up from germline, CDR1 is SGHRS and CDR2 is YFSETQ. The ends lost 3 bases at V and 7 bases at J; junction bases unmatched: 7. The CDR3 spans 16 residues. The CDR3 coding sequence is TGCGCCAGCAGCTATTCCGGGACAGGGGTGAATTCACCCCTCCACTTT. Translated, it gives CASSYSGTGVNSPLHF.

This chain joins TRBV9 and TRBJ2-2; maybe TRBD1 (5 bases). CDR1 and CDR2 (germline): SGDLS, YYNGEE. The CDR3 is 13 amino acids. With 2 bases removed from V and 5 bases from J, the gap between germline ends came to 7 bases. The CDR3 is CASSVQGTGELFF. CDR3 DNA: TGTGCCAGCAGCGTCCAGGGAACCGGGGAGCTGTTTTTT.

This clonotype was detected a few times. The V call is TRBV10-3, the J call TRBJ1-1, with 9 bases aligning to TRBD1. CDR1 and CDR2 from the germline V gene are ENHRY and SYGVKD. The CDR3 consists of 14 residues. The J segment lost 6 bases and the V segment lost 5 bases, leaving 7 bases of the junction unmatched. CDR3 sequence reads: CAISNTGGRAEAFF. The CDR3 bases are TGTGCCATCAGTAACACAGGGGGCAGAGCTGAAGCTTTCTTT.

The sample holds many counts of this clonotype. The V gene is TRBV7-2, the J gene TRBJ1-5, with D uncertain. CDR3 length: 12 residues. V lost 3 bases to trimming and J lost 6 bases, with 6 bases between them. Germline lookup yields CDR1 SGHTA and CDR2 FQGNSA. CDR3 in amino acids: CASSFPGQPQHF. In nucleotides, the CDR3 is TGTGCCAGCAGCTTCCCAGGTCAGCCCCAGCATTTT.

The chain is built from TRBV6-2 or TRBV6-3 and TRBJ2-3, with 8 bases fitting TRBD1. This CDR3 region has 15 residues. V lost 5 bases and J lost 5; bases outside the gene matches: 9. Germline loops: CDR1 MNHEY, CDR2 SVGEGT. CDR3 DNA sequence: TGTGCCAGCAGTAAACAGGACAGGGTGGAAGATACGCAGTATTTT. It specifies CASSKQDRVEDTQYF.

This rearrangement joins TRBV6-2 or TRBV6-3 to TRBJ1-5, with TRBD1 matching over 12 bases. Trimming removed 2 bases from V and 9 bases from J; junction bases left unmatched: 5. Germline CDR1 is MNHEY and CDR2 is SVGEGT. The CDR3 is 15 residues long. CDR3 bases: TGTGCCAGCAGTTACAGGGACAGGGGGCGGGGGCCCCAGCATTTT. It codes for CASSYRDRGRGPQHF.

The CDR3 DNA reads as TGTGCCAGCAGTTACTCGAGGGGACAGGTTACCTACGAGCAGTACTTC. Translated, it gives CASSYSRGQVTYEQYF. The chain couples TRBV6-2 or TRBV6-3 to TRBJ2-7; 8 nucleotides line up with TRBD1. The V segment lost 0 bases and the J segment 2 bases; nucleotides outside the gene matches: 6. This CDR3 spans 16 amino acids. The germline gives CDR1 MNHEY, CDR2 SVGEGT.

The chain is built from TRBV14 and TRBJ1-4, with D possibly matching TRBD1 (6 bases). The germline V gene encodes CDR1 SGHDN and CDR2 FVKESK. Trimming pared 4 bases from V and 7 bases from J, leaving 16 bases between. CDR3 size: 15 residues. CDR3 coding DNA: TGTGCCAGCAGCCGCCGAGGGGGGTCCGTTGAAAAACTGTTTTTT. It is translated as CASSRRGGSVEKLFF.

Ten or more counts support this clonotype. V and J are TRBV7-2 and TRBJ2-7; D is ambiguous. CDR1 SGHTA and CDR2 FQGNSA come from the germline V gene. This CDR3 has 16 amino acids. V was clipped by 5 bases and J by 3 bases, with 20 bases between them. The CDR3 nucleotides are TGTGCCAGCAGCCCCCTGGGTAGATTTGTCATCTACGAGCAGTACTTC. Protein sequence: CASSPLGRFVIYEQYF.

This clonotype showed up just a few times. The rearrangement joins TRBV6-6 to TRBJ2-7; maybe TRBD2 (5 bases). This CDR3 has 13 amino acids. Trimming took off 6 bases at V and 2 bases at J, with 11 bases between the two ends. Per germline, CDR1 MNHNY and CDR2 SVGAGI (reference sequence). CDR3: CASSPDGTYEQYF. CDR3 in DNA: TGTGCCAGCAGCCCAGACGGGACCTACGAGCAGTACTTC.

V and J are TRBV7-2 and TRBJ1-1; D call uncertain. Germline V lookup: CDR1 SGHTA, CDR2 FQGNSA. V lost 1 base to trimming and J lost 4 bases, with 10 bases between them. The CDR3 sequence is 14 residues long. The CDR3 reads CASSLGSVGTEAFF. CDR3 DNA sequence: TGTGCCAGCAGCTTAGGGTCCGTAGGCACTGAAGCTTTCTTT.